This T cell receptor beta chain comes out of a study of cytomegalovirus exposure and HLA in healthy donors. This clone has a handful of counts. Primers for the PCR totalled 60 Vbeta and 13 Jbeta. Produced via immunoSEQ multiplex PCR; TCRdb's table is partial and in-frame only. Of about 180,000 clones listed, 77% are singletons. J was trimmed by 2 bases and V by 0 bases; bases with no gene match: 0. Germline V gene lookup returns CDR1 MNHEY and CDR2 SVGAGI. The CDR3 has 14 residues. The receptor was isolated from a woman in her sixties in good health and CMV-seropositive. The chain is built from TRBV6-5 and TRBJ2-7; 8 nucleotides line up with TRBD2. The sample comprised PBMCs. CDR3 protein: CASSYSGLAYEQYF. The CDR3 nucleotides are TGTGCCAGCAGTTACTCGGGACTAGCCTACGAGCAGTACTTC.